Described below is a single TCR beta chain sequence and its context. From blood CD8+ and CD4+ T cells, TCR beta sequences were generated. This record belongs to a study of CD8 T cells in Susac syndrome. About 0.5 to 1 ug RNA was reverse transcribed with random hexamers. TCRdb reanalysed the immunoSEQ multiplex PCR reads using MiXCR and keeps one entry per CDR3 protein. The sample includes 250,000 or so distinct CDR3 sequences, around 95% of them seen just once. The sample consisted of CD4+ T cells from PBMCs. This receptor was obtained from a human donor with multiple sclerosis.

Written as DNA, the CDR3 is TGTGCCAGCAGCCCGGACGCCCGGAATACGCAGTATTTT. This gives the protein CASSPDARNTQYF. The rearrangement links TRBV7-3 to TRBJ2-3; D unclear. This CDR3 region has 13 residues. Trimming took 5 bases from V and 7 from J, leaving 13 bases between them. CDR1 is SGHTA, CDR2 FQGTGA, per germline. The complete variable domain, with remaining parts taken from reference TRBV7-3 and TRBJ2-3, reads GAGVSQTPSNKVTEKGKYVELRCDPISGHTALYWYRQSLGQGPEFLIYFQGTGAADDSGLPNDRFFAVRPEGSVSTLKIQRTERGDSAVYLCASSPDARNTQYFGPGTRLTVL.